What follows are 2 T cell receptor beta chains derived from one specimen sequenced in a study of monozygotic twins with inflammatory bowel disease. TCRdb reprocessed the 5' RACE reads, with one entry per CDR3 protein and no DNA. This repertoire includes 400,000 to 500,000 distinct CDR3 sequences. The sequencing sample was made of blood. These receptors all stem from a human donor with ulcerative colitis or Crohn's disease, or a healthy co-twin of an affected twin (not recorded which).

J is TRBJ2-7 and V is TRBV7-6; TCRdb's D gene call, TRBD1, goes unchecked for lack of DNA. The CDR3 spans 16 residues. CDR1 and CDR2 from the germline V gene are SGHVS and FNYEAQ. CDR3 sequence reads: CASSSGQGRTLYEQYF.

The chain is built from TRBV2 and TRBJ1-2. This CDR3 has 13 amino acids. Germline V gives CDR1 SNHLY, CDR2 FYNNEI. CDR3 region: CASSADNLGGYTF. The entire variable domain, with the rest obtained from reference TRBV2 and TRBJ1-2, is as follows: EPEVTQTPSHQVTQMGQEVILRCVPISNHLYFYWYRQILGQKVEFLVSFYNNEISEKSEIFDDQFSVERPDGSNFTLKIRSTKLEDSAMYFCASSADNLGGYTFGSGTRLTVV.